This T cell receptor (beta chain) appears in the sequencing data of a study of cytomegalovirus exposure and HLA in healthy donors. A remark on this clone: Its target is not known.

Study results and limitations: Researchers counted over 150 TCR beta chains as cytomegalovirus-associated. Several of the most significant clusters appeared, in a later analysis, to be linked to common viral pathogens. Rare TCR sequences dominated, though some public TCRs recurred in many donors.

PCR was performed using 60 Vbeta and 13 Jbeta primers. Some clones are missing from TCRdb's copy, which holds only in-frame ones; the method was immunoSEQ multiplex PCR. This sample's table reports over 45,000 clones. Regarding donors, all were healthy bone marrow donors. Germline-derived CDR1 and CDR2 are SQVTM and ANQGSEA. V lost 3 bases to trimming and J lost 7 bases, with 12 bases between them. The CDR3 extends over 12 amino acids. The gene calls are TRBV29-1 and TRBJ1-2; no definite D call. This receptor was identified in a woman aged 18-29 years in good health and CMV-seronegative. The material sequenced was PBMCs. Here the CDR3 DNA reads TGCAGCGTTGACCCGGGGAGTGGTGGCTACACCTTC. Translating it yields CSVDPGSGGYTF.